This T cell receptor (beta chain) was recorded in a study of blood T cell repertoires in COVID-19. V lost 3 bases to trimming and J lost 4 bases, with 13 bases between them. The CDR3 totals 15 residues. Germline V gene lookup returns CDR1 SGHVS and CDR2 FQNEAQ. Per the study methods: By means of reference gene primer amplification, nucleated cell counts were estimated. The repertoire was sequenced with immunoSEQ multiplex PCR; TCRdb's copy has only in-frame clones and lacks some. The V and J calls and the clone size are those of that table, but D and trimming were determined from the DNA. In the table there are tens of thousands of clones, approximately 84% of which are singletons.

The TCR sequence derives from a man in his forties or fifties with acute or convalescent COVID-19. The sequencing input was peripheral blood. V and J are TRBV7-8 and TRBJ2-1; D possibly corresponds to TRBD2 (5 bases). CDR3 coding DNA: TGTGCCAGCAGCTTCGGAGGAAACAATTACAATGAGCAGTTCTTC. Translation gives CASSFGGNNYNEQFF.